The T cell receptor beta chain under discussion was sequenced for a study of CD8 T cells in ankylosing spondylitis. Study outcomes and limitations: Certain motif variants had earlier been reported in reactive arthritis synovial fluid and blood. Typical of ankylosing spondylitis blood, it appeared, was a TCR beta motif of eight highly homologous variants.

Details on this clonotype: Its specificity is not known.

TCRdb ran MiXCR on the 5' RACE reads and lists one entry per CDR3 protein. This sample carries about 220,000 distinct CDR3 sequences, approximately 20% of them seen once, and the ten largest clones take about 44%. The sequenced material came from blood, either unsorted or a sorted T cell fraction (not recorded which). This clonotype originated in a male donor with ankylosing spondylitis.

CDR3 sequence: CASSSGYYTGELFF. CDR3 nucleotide sequence: TGTGCCAGCAGCTCCGGGTACTACACCGGGGAGCTGTTTTTT. V and J are TRBV7-3 and TRBJ2-2; D remains ambiguous. V dropped 4 bases and J dropped 3 bases, with 9 bases sitting between them. Germline V gives CDR1 SGHTA, CDR2 FQGTGA. The CDR3 is 14 amino acids.